The clone carrying this T cell receptor (beta chain) was counted a few times. This entry is derived from a study of cytomegalovirus exposure and HLA in healthy donors. The PCR contained 60 Vbeta and 13 Jbeta primers. Clones were sequenced by immunoSEQ multiplex PCR, and TCRdb holds only the in-frame ones, with some missing. This sample has fewer than 200,000 clones, with around a tenth found just once. Germline CDR1 is MNHNS and CDR2 is SASEGT. CDR3 length: 15 amino acids. J gave up 0 bases and V 5 bases, and 5 bases lay outside the gene matches. The sequencing sample was made of PBMCs. The V and J genes are TRBV6-1 and TRBJ2-7; 9 bases line up with TRBD1. The receptor was derived from a woman aged 25 to 39 in good health and CMV-seropositive. CDR3 nucleotide sequence: TGTGCCAGCAGTAACAGACAGGGGGGCTCCTACGAGCAGTACTTC. Protein sequence: CASSNRQGGSYEQYF.